These 5 T cell receptor beta chains share one sample of origin, sequenced in a study of CD8 T cells in Susac syndrome. cDNA came from approximately 0.5 to 1 ug RNA primed by random hexamers. Using its own MiXCR run on the immunoSEQ multiplex PCR reads, TCRdb lists one record per CDR3 protein. Of 73,000 or so distinct CDR3 sequences in the sample, roughly 94% were seen once. The sample comprised CD8+ T cells from PBMCs. The receptors shown here come from a human donor with multiple sclerosis.

This chain joins TRBV7-6 and TRBJ2-1; no reliable D call. V was trimmed by 2 bases and J by 5 bases, leaving 25 bases between them. CDR1 and CDR2 from the germline V gene are SGHVS and FNYEAQ. The CDR3 extends over 19 amino acids. In DNA, the CDR3 is TGTGCCAGCAGCTTAACCGCGATCCACAATGCCCCCGCCAACAATGAGCAGTTCTTC. Protein: CASSLTAIHNAPANNEQFF.

The chain is built from TRBV29-1 and TRBJ1-2; TRBD1 aligns across 7 bases. V was clipped by 8 bases and J by 7 bases; unmatched bases: 7. This CDR3 has 11 residues. Germline CDR1 SQVTM, CDR2 ANQGSEA. DNA of the CDR3: TGCAGCATTCACAGGGGTTTTGGCTACACCTTC. Its translation is CSIHRGFGYTF.

The chain combines TRBV10-3 with TRBJ2-7; 12 bases align to TRBD1. CDR3 length equals 17 residues. The V segment lost 3 bases and the J segment 5 bases; nucleotides outside the gene matches: 11. Germline CDR1 and CDR2: ENHRY and SYGVKD. The CDR3 DNA sequence: TGTGCCATCAGTGACGGGGACAGGGGGCGCGTAATCGACGAGCAGTACTTC. It yields the protein CAISDGDRGRVIDEQYF.

This clonotype appeared a single time. The V call is TRBV12-3 or TRBV12-4, the J call TRBJ1-2; maybe TRBD1 (5 bases). V was shortened by 4 bases and J by 8 bases, with 11 bases between the two germline ends. There are 12 residues in the CDR3. The CDR3 DNA sequence: TGTGCCAGCAGTTCCGTGGGGGAGGGCTACACCTTC. Residues: CASSSVGEGYTF.

The V gene is TRBV12-5, the J gene TRBJ1-1; possibly TRBD1 for D (5 bases). Looked up from germline, CDR1 is LGHNT and CDR2 is FRNRAP. The CDR3 spans 19 residues. The ends were cut back, 3 bases at V and 0 bases at J, with 23 bases in the middle. The CDR3 nucleotides are TGTGCTAGTGGTTTATCCCTATCGGGGACCGCCAGCATGAACACTGAAGCTTTCTTT. Its translation is CASGLSLSGTASMNTEAFF.